These 25 T cell receptor beta chains originate from one sample sequenced in a study of shared clonotypes between healthy human individuals. Only in-frame clones appear in the TCRdb table, and some are missing; sequencing was by immunoSEQ multiplex PCR. In the table there are about 600,000 clones, less than 98% of which are singletons. What was sequenced was naive CD4+ T cells sorted from blood. Subset reported: CD45RA+ positively selected. These receptors were obtained from a woman younger than 45 in good health.

The V and J genes are TRBV5-1 and TRBJ1-6, with D tentatively TRBD1 (5 bases). Germline V lookup: CDR1 SGHRS, CDR2 YFSETQ. Trimming shortened V by 3 bases and J by 7 bases, and 11 bases separated the two germline ends. The CDR3 loop spans 14 amino acids. DNA of the CDR3: TGCGCCAGCAGCTGGGACTTTAGGAATTCACCCCTCCACTTT. Protein sequence: CASSWDFRNSPLHF.

The J gene is TRBJ2-7, the V gene TRBV7-3, with a possible D match to TRBD1 (6 bases). The germline V gene has CDR1 SGHTA and CDR2 FQGTGA. V was clipped by 1 base and J by 2 bases, with 15 bases between them. The CDR3 covers 16 residues. DNA of the CDR3: TGTGCCAGCAGCTTAATGGGAGATGGGACAACCTACGAGCAGTACTTC. Its translation: CASSLMGDGTTYEQYF.

V usage is TRBV5-1 and J usage is TRBJ2-7; 8 bases are shared with TRBD2. From germline, CDR1 is SGHRS and CDR2 YFSETQ. V lost 5 bases and J lost 5; bases outside the gene matches: 9. The length of the CDR3 is 14 residues. The CDR3 coding sequence is TGCGCCAGCAGGGCCGGGACTAGAGCGAACGAGCAGTACTTC. This translates into CASRAGTRANEQYF.

The rearrangement links TRBV6-5 to TRBJ1-2, with 7 bases aligning to TRBD1. The ends lost 0 bases at V and 4 bases at J; junction bases unmatched: 2. CDR3 size: 14 residues. CDR1 and CDR2 from the germline V gene are MNHEY and SVGAGI. Here the CDR3 DNA reads TGTGCCAGCAGTTACTCGGACAGGTTCTATGGCTACACCTTC. It is translated as CASSYSDRFYGYTF.

V gene TRBV28 combines with J gene TRBJ2-3, with 11 bases lining up with TRBD1. Germline CDR1 is MDHEN and CDR2 is SYDVKM. V lost 5 bases and J lost 4; bases outside the gene matches: 5. The CDR3 is 15 amino acids. The CDR3 here is CASSHGTGGSDTQYF. As DNA, the CDR3 is TGTGCCAGCAGTCACGGGACAGGGGGGTCAGATACGCAGTATTTT.

J is TRBJ2-1 and V is TRBV7-9; D is ambiguous. CDR1 and CDR2 (germline): SEHNR, FQNEAQ (reference sequence). This CDR3 comprises 13 residues. V lost 0 bases, J lost 9 bases, and 9 bases lay in between. CDR3 residues: CASSLASKGEQFF. In DNA, the CDR3 is TGTGCCAGCAGCTTAGCCTCGAAGGGTGAGCAGTTCTTC.

This clone was picked up one time. The chain uses TRBV18 and TRBJ1-5; no clear D. CDR3 length: 14 amino acids. V lost 6 bases to trimming and J lost 7 bases, with 16 bases between them. Germline V gene lookup returns CDR1 KGHSH and CDR2 LQKENI. The CDR3 region has the DNA TGTGCCAGCTCCCCCCGGAGTACCGACCAGCCCCAGCATTTT. Translated, it gives CASSPRSTDQPQHF.

The rearrangement links TRBV18 to TRBJ1-5, with TRBD1 matching over 9 bases. V lost 4 bases, J lost 7 bases, and 8 bases stayed unmatched. This CDR3 has 15 amino acids. Germline values: CDR1 KGHSH, CDR2 LQKENI. In DNA form, the CDR3 reads TGTGCCAGCTCACTTACGGACAGGGGTGGGCAGCCCCAGCATTTT. As protein: CASSLTDRGGQPQHF.

This rearrangement joins TRBV28 to TRBJ1-2, with TRBD1 matching over 10 bases. The CDR3 is 15 residues long. J was trimmed by 5 bases and V by 8 bases; bases with no gene match: 11. From germline, CDR1 is MDHEN and CDR2 SYDVKM. CDR3 protein: CASGYRDRGWYGYTF. DNA for the CDR3: TGTGCCAGCGGATACCGGGACAGGGGCTGGTATGGCTACACCTTC.

This chain joins TRBV5-1 and TRBJ2-2, with D possibly matching TRBD1 (5 bases). Per the germline V gene, CDR1 is SGHRS and CDR2 is YFSETQ. The CDR3 is 16 residues long. Trimming shortened V by 0 bases and J by 5 bases, and 14 bases separated the two germline ends. CDR3 sequence (DNA): TGCGCCAGCAGCTTGGCACGGGCAGGGTTGACCGGGGAGCTGTTTTTT. It yields the protein CASSLARAGLTGELFF.

V gene TRBV19 combines with J gene TRBJ2-2, with no clear D. The CDR3 covers 14 residues. Germline V CDR1 and CDR2: LNHDA, SQIVND (reference sequence). V gave up 9 bases and J gave up 4 bases, with 15 bases separating them. CDR3 nucleotides: TGTGCCAGCTGCCAGGTGGACGGCACCGGGGAGCTGTTTTTT. Encoded protein: CASCQVDGTGELFF.

The chain recombines TRBV5-1 with TRBJ2-5, with D unclear. The CDR3 contains 13 residues. V was cut by 0 bases and J by 4 bases, with 7 bases left in between. Germline-derived CDR1 and CDR2 are SGHRS and YFSETQ. Here the CDR3 reads CASSLVERETQYF. The CDR3 coding sequence is TGCGCCAGCAGCTTGGTAGAACGAGAGACCCAGTACTTC.

The genes are TRBV14 and TRBJ2-4, with 11 nucleotides matching TRBD1. The V and J ends lost 5 bases and 9 bases, in that order; junction bases with no gene match: 3. The germline gives CDR1 SGHDN, CDR2 FVKESK. The CDR3 loop spans 13 amino acids. Here the CDR3 reads CASSGDRGTIQYF. In DNA form, the CDR3 reads TGTGCCAGCAGCGGGGACAGGGGGACCATTCAGTACTTC.

The chain uses TRBV5-4 and TRBJ1-2, with 9 nucleotides matching TRBD1. Trimming removed 6 bases from V and 7 bases from J; junction bases left unmatched: 16. In germline, CDR1 is SGHNT, CDR2 YYREEE (reference sequence). The CDR3 extends over 16 amino acids. The DNA for the CDR3 is TGTGCCAGCAATACAAACCCGGGACAGGGTCCCGTTGGCTACACCTTC. This sequence encodes CASNTNPGQGPVGYTF.

This clone was detected once. This sequence joins TRBV6-1 and TRBJ2-2, with D possibly matching TRBD2 (6 bases). Germline V gene sequence: CDR1 MNHNS, CDR2 SASEGT. The CDR3 consists of 16 residues. V lost 2 bases and J lost 0, with 10 bases in between. CDR3 nucleotides: TGTGCCAGCAGTGAACAGGCTAGCGCGAACACCGGGGAGCTGTTTTTT. Amino acid sequence: CASSEQASANTGELFF.

V usage is TRBV28 and J usage is TRBJ2-3, with D uncertain. The CDR3 spans 11 residues. With 5 bases removed from V and 9 bases from J, the gap between germline ends came to 9 bases. Germline V gene lookup returns CDR1 MDHEN and CDR2 SYDVKM. In DNA form, the CDR3 reads TGTGCCAGCAGTCCCAAGGTCACGCAGTATTTT. Translation gives CASSPKVTQYF. Full variable domain (missing parts from reference TRBV28 and TRBJ2-3): DVKVTQSSRYLVKRTGEKVFLECVQDMDHENMFWYRQDPGLGLRLIYFSYDVKMKEKGDIPEGYSVSREKKERFSLILESASTNQTSMYLCASSPKVTQYFGPGTRLTVL.

This chain links TRBV9 with TRBJ2-2; perhaps TRBD1 as D (5 bases). Per germline, CDR1 SGDLS and CDR2 YYNGEE. V dropped 3 bases and J dropped 1 base, with 7 bases sitting between them. This CDR3 has 14 amino acids. CDR3 coding DNA: TGTGCCAGCAGCGCGACAGTGAACACCGGGGAGCTGTTTTTT. Translating gives CASSATVNTGELFF. Complete variable domain (other parts from reference TRBV9 and TRBJ2-2): DSGVTQTPKHLITATGQRVTLRCSPRSGDLSVYWYQQSLDQGLQFLIQYYNGEERAKGNILERFSAQQFPDLHSELNLSSLELGDSALYFCASSATVNTGELFFGEGSRLTVL.

The chain joins TRBV4-1 to TRBJ2-3; TRBD2 agrees at 11 bases. J lost 0 bases, V lost 4 bases, and 3 bases had no gene match. This CDR3 contains 16 residues. Germline V lookup: CDR1 MGHRA, CDR2 YSYEKL. CDR3: CASSPRLAGSTDTQYF. The DNA of the CDR3 is TGCGCCAGCAGCCCCAGACTAGCGGGGAGCACAGATACGCAGTATTTT.

The chain joins TRBV14 to TRBJ2-3; 11 bases line up with TRBD2. CDR3 size: 19 residues. Germline loops: CDR1 SGHDN, CDR2 FVKESK. The V and J ends lost 1 base and 3 bases, in that order; junction bases with no gene match: 12. The CDR3 loop is CASSQAGLRTSGSTDTQYF. The DNA of the CDR3 is TGTGCCAGCAGCCAAGCAGGCCTCCGAACTAGCGGGAGTACAGATACGCAGTATTTT.

The chain has TRBV6-5 and TRBJ1-2; a possible D gene is TRBD1 (5 bases). Trimming cost V 7 bases and J 8 bases, with 14 bases left between them. Germline V gene lookup returns CDR1 MNHEY and CDR2 SVGAGI. The CDR3 contains 12 residues. The CDR3 DNA follows: TGTGCCAGCATCCGTTCTCGGGACGGCTACACCTTC. Encoded protein: CASIRSRDGYTF.

This chain uses TRBV2 with TRBJ1-4, with TRBD1 matching 7 bases. CDR1 is SNHLY, CDR2 FYNNEI, per germline. The CDR3 contains 15 residues. The J segment lost 7 bases and the V segment lost 3 bases, leaving 8 bases of the junction unmatched. This CDR3 is CASSERGLPAEKLFF. The CDR3 coding sequence is TGTGCCAGCAGTGAGAGGGGGCTGCCCGCTGAAAAACTGTTTTTT.

The rearrangement joins TRBV6-5 to TRBJ2-7; 9 nucleotides line up with TRBD2. V shed 4 bases and J 3 bases; nucleotides not matched to a gene: 7. The CDR3 has 15 amino acids. Germline V lookup: CDR1 MNHEY, CDR2 SVGAGI. CDR3 sequence (DNA): TGTGCCAGCAGTTCGGGACTAGCTTTCCTCTACGAGCAGTACTTC. It translates to CASSSGLAFLYEQYF.

The chain carries TRBV5-5 and TRBJ1-4; 7 bases fit TRBD1. The CDR3 totals 16 residues. V trimming: 4 bases; J trimming: 2 bases; junction bases outside the gene matches: 8. In germline, CDR1 is SGHKS, CDR2 YYEKEE (reference sequence). The CDR3: CASSDSRTGTNEKLFF. DNA of the CDR3: TGTGCCAGCAGCGACTCCAGGACAGGCACTAATGAAAAACTGTTTTTT.

The chain carries TRBV18 and TRBJ2-3; a possible D gene is TRBD1 (5 bases). Germline values: CDR1 KGHSH, CDR2 LQKENI. This CDR3 is built from 13 residues. V was shortened by 5 bases and J by 1 base, with 7 bases between the two germline ends. The CDR3 DNA follows: TGTGCCAGCTCATCAGGGCGCACAGATACGCAGTATTTT. Its translation is CASSSGRTDTQYF.

V is TRBV6-1 and J is TRBJ2-5, with D maybe TRBD2 (5 bases). The CDR3 runs 13 residues. V lost 10 bases to trimming and J lost 5 bases, with 17 bases between them. Germline lookup yields CDR1 MNHNS and CDR2 SASEGT. The DNA for the CDR3 is TGTGCCACCAATCAAAGATGGGAGGAGACCCAGTACTTC. Protein sequence: CATNQRWEETQYF.